What follows are 21 T cell receptor delta chains derived from one specimen sequenced in a study of Vδ1+ human thymocytes. No antigen is known for these receptors. Study-wide results and caveats: In the thymus, TRG and TRD repertoires looked highly polyclonal with Gaussian CDR3 lengths.

The template was reverse-transcribed extracted RNA. The CDR3 regions were amplified by multiplex PCR from V-gene primers to a constant-region primer. TCRdb processed the multiplex PCR reads again with the CATT caller. The sample records tens of thousands of delta-chain clones, about 15% being singletons. The sample comprised Vdelta1+ gamma-delta thymocytes from the thymus. The sample's subset: FACS-sorted CD3+ TCRalphabeta- TCRVdelta1+ TCRVdelta2- thymocytes. The receptors here all came from a girl under two years old who had congenital heart surgery.

The sample holds a few counts of this clone. V is TRDV1 and J is TRDJ1; 8 bases fit TRDD3. The CDR3 extends over 21 amino acids. J gave up 3 bases and V 0 bases, and 21 bases lay outside the gene matches. Germline CDR1 is TSWWSYY and CDR2 is QGS. The CDR3: CALGELDNAVLGAEGADKLIF. The CDR3 DNA is TGTGCTCTTGGGGAACTAGACAATGCCGTACTGGGGGCCGAAGGCGCCGATAAACTCATCTTT.

The chain links TRDV1 to TRDJ1, with TRDD3 matching 9 bases. The CDR3 is 25 residues long. Germline V CDR1 and CDR2: TSWWSYY, QGS. Trimming took 0 bases from V and 0 from J; bases not matched to a gene: 29. The CDR3 nucleotides are TGTGCTCTTGGGGAACTAATTCCTATCTCTGGGGGATTGGTAGTGAGGTTGATCCACACCGATAAACTCATCTTT. Translated, it gives CALGELIPISGGLVVRLIHTDKLIF.

V usage is TRDV1 and J usage is TRDJ1; 10 bases line up with TRDD3. The CDR3 length is 24 residues. Germline V gene sequence: CDR1 TSWWSYY, CDR2 QGS. V lost 4 bases to trimming and J lost 0 bases; unmatched junction nucleotides: 29. The DNA of the CDR3 is TGTGCTCTTGGGGCCTCGAAGGGGTCGGGGGATACGCATTATCTAATGAAACACACCGATAAACTCATCTTT. This encodes CALGASKGSGDTHYLMKHTDKLIF.

This clone was observed a handful of times. This chain connects TRDV1 to TRDJ1; TRDD3 matches 10 bases. J lost 0 bases, V lost 0 bases, and 28 bases had no gene match. Germline lookup yields CDR1 TSWWSYY and CDR2 QGS. The CDR3 is 25 residues long. The CDR3 loop is CALGELTRRPRGIRVSAEYTDKLIF. The CDR3 DNA reads as TGTGCTCTTGGGGAACTAACGCGGAGGCCCAGGGGGATACGCGTATCCGCCGAGTACACCGATAAACTCATCTTT.

This clone turned up a few times. The J gene is TRDJ1, the V gene TRDV1; 10 bases line up with TRDD3. The germline gives CDR1 TSWWSYY, CDR2 QGS. The CDR3 is 22 amino acids. The V gene end was trimmed by 0 bases and the J gene end by 0 bases; junction bases not matched to a gene: 19. The CDR3 loop is CALGELGATFPFTGGYTDKLIF. The CDR3 DNA is TGTGCTCTTGGGGAACTAGGCGCTACGTTCCCATTTACTGGGGGATACACCGATAAACTCATCTTT.

In the case of this clone: One junction end does not reproduce the germline sequence, and a read error may be involved. Other nucleotide sequences from this sample produce the same CDR3. V and J are TRDV1 and TRDJ1; 13 nucleotides line up with TRDD3. This CDR3 has 28 residues. The V gene's germline CDR1 is TSWWSYY and CDR2 QGS. The CDR3 DNA reads as TGTGCCCTTGGGGAACCCTCATTGTTTCCTACGTCCCTAAACTGGGGGATACGCCAATTTCTATACACCGATAAACTCATCTTT. Protein: CALGEPSLFPTSLNWGIRQFLYTDKLIF.

The chain carries TRDV1 and TRDJ1; 11 nucleotides match TRDD3. The germline gives CDR1 TSWWSYY, CDR2 QGS. The CDR3 spans 23 residues. V gave up 2 bases and J gave up 3 bases; unmatched junction bases: 26. The CDR3 loop is CALGESPRMGDTGAPRVSDKLIF. The CDR3 DNA reads as TGTGCTCTTGGGGAAAGTCCCAGAATGGGGGATACGGGGGCTCCGAGGGTGTCCGATAAACTCATCTTT.

Note on this clone: The DNA is left out, because the CDR3 cannot be placed on it with certainty; the CDR3 is given as TCRdb lists it. This chain links TRDV1 with TRDJ1; the table's D call of TRDD3 was not tested on the DNA. The length of the CDR3 is 16 amino acids, counting both ends. Germline V CDR1 and CDR2: TSWWSYY, QGS. The CDR3 sequence is CALGDNLGRETDKLIF.

This clone was observed a few times. This chain joins TRDV1 and TRDJ1; 10 bases align to TRDD3. Germline CDR1 TSWWSYY, CDR2 QGS. V shed 5 bases, J shed 0 bases, and the junction held 15 bases outside the gene matches. This CDR3 is 19 amino acids long. Here the CDR3 reads CALGKAYWGIGPYTDKLIF. CDR3 nucleotide sequence: TGTGCTCTTGGGAAGGCCTACTGGGGGATTGGACCGTACACCGATAAACTCATCTTT.

A few counts support this clone. J is TRDJ1 and V is TRDV1; weak D call: TRDD2 (7 bases). From germline, CDR1 is TSWWSYY and CDR2 QGS. The CDR3 runs 20 residues. V dropped 4 bases and J dropped 0 bases, with 27 bases sitting between them. CDR3 sequence: CALGGAFLLYWEGNTDKLIF. CDR3 nucleotides: TGTGCTCTTGGGGGCGCCTTCCTCCTGTACTGGGAGGGTAACACCGATAAACTCATCTTT.

Only a few counts were recorded for this clone. The chain carries TRDV1 and TRDJ1, with D tentatively TRDD3 (5 bases). The CDR3 runs 19 residues. V was trimmed by 0 bases and J by 0 bases, leaving 20 bases between them. Germline-derived CDR1 and CDR2 are TSWWSYY and QGS. The CDR3 DNA follows: TGTGCTCTTGGGGAACTACCCCCTTTACTGGAGTTGTACACCGATAAACTCATCTTT. This codes for CALGELPPLLELYTDKLIF.

The chain couples TRDV1 to TRDJ1; TRDD3 agrees at 8 bases. CDR3 size: 25 residues. V lost 2 bases, J lost 6 bases, and 38 bases stayed unmatched. Looked up from germline, CDR1 is TSWWSYY and CDR2 is QGS. The CDR3 sequence is CALGEFLIPPGRGYSTNTSLHKLIF. CDR3 bases: TGTGCTCTTGGGGAATTCCTAATCCCCCCGGGGCGGGGATACTCCACCAATACCTCCCTACATAAACTCATCTTT.

This clone has more than one count but fewer than ten. The chain employs TRDV1 and TRDJ1; no clear D. The CDR3 is 19 residues long. The germline V and J ends were trimmed by 0 bases and 0 bases, with 20 bases remaining between them. CDR1 and CDR2 from the germline V gene are TSWWSYY and QGS. This chain's CDR3 is CALGELRHKGTPYTDKLIF. Here the CDR3 DNA reads TGTGCTCTTGGGGAACTTCGGCACAAAGGTACTCCGTACACCGATAAACTCATCTTT.

The genes are TRDV1 and TRDJ1; no firm D call. CDR3 length: 14 residues. Trimming shortened V by 4 bases and J by 2 bases, and 11 bases separated the two germline ends. Germline V gene data show CDR1 as TSWWSYY and CDR2 as QGS. CDR3: CALGVRGATDKLIF. The CDR3 DNA sequence: TGTGCTCTTGGGGTTCGGGGTGCTACCGATAAACTCATCTTT.

The gene calls are TRDV1 and TRDJ1; 9 bases are a match to TRDD3. V gave up 4 bases and J gave up 5 bases; unmatched junction bases: 23. The CDR3 spans 20 residues. The germline V gene encodes CDR1 TSWWSYY and CDR2 QGS. The CDR3, as DNA: TGTGCTCTTGGGGGGGCCGAGACAAGTCCCCCTGGGGATACGGATGATAAACTCATCTTT. Protein product: CALGGAETSPPGDTDDKLIF.

This clone has only a few counts. The rearrangement joins TRDV1 to TRDJ1; D remains ambiguous. The V end was cut by 0 bases, the J end by 2 bases, with 22 bases between. Germline loops: CDR1 TSWWSYY, CDR2 QGS. This CDR3 contains 19 residues. The CDR3 DNA reads as TGTGCTCTTGGGGAACTGAGGGTATTGGCTGCCAGTACTACCGATAAACTCATCTTT. Residues: CALGELRVLAASTTDKLIF.

A few counts support this clone. This sequence joins TRDV1 and TRDJ1; TRDD3 matches at 11 bases. The V gene's germline CDR1 is TSWWSYY and CDR2 QGS. CDR3 length: 23 amino acids. V was clipped by 3 bases and J by 2 bases; unmatched bases: 26. CDR3 region: CALGDVLFLPRTGGYQSTDKLIF. The DNA of the CDR3 is TGTGCTCTTGGGGATGTCTTATTCCTTCCTCGTACTGGGGGATATCAATCGACCGATAAACTCATCTTT.

This clone has a handful of counts. The gene calls are TRDV1 and TRDJ1; D not certain. Trimming pared 7 bases from V and 0 bases from J, leaving 15 bases between. Germline loops: CDR1 TSWWSYY, CDR2 QGS. The CDR3 length is 15 residues. The DNA for the CDR3 is TGTGCTCTTGCCCGAGGGACCTCCTACACCGATAAACTCATCTTT. Encoded protein: CALARGTSYTDKLIF.

The rearrangement joins TRDV1 to TRDJ1, with 13 bases aligning to TRDD3. The CDR3 runs to 22 residues. Germline assignment: CDR1 TSWWSYY and CDR2 QGS. V was pared by 4 bases and J by 3 bases, with 23 bases of the junction left unmatched. This chain's CDR3 is CALGGPLLHTFVLGDTADKLIF. The CDR3 region has the DNA TGTGCTCTTGGGGGACCCCTCCTACACACATTCGTACTGGGGGATACGGCCGATAAACTCATCTTT.

This clone turned up a few times. This chain joins TRDV1 and TRDJ1; 9 nucleotides agree with TRDD3. The CDR3 loop spans 19 amino acids. Losses at the gene ends were 0 bases for V and 7 bases for J; bases not matched to a gene: 18. In germline, CDR1 is TSWWSYY, CDR2 QGS. CDR3 region: CALGELGRTGDTWFGKLIF. CDR3 DNA: TGTGCTCTTGGGGAACTAGGTAGGACGGGGGATACATGGTTCGGTAAACTCATCTTT.

This clone has only a few counts. The chain is built from TRDV1 and TRDJ1; 8 bases align to TRDD2. CDR1 is TSWWSYY, CDR2 QGS, per germline. V was pared by 4 bases and J by 0 bases, with 10 bases of the junction left unmatched. The CDR3 loop spans 17 amino acids. CDR3 in amino acids: CALGGFLRGHYTDKLIF. The CDR3 coding sequence is TGTGCTCTTGGGGGCTTCCTACGGGGACATTACACCGATAAACTCATCTTT.